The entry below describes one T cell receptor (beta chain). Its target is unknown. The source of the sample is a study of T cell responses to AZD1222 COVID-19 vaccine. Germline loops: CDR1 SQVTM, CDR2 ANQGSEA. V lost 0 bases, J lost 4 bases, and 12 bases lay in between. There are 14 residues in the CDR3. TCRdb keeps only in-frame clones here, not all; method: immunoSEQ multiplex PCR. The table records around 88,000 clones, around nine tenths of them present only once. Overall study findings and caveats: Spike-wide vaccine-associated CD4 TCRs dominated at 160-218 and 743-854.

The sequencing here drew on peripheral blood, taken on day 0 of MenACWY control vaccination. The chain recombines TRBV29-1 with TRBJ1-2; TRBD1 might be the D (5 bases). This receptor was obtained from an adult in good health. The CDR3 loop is CSVEDQGRVYGYTF. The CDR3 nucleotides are TGCAGCGTTGAAGATCAGGGCAGGGTCTATGGCTACACCTTC.